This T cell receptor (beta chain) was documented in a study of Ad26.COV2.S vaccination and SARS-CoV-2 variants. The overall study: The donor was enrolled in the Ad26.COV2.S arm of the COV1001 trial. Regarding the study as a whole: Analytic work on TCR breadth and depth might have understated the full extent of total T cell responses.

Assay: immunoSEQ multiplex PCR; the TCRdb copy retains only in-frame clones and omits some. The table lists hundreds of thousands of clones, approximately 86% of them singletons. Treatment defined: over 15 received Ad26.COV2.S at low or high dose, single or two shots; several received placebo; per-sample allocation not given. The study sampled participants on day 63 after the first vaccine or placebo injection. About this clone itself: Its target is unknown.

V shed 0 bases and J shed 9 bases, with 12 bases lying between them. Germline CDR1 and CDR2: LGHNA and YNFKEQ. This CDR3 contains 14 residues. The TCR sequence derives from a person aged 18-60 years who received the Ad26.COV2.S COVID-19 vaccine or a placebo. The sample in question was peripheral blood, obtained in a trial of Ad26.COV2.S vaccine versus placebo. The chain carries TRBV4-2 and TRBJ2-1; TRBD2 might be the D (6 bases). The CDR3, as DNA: TGTGCCAGCAGCCAAGACCCGAAGGGAGGTGAGCAGTTCTTC. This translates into CASSQDPKGGEQFF.